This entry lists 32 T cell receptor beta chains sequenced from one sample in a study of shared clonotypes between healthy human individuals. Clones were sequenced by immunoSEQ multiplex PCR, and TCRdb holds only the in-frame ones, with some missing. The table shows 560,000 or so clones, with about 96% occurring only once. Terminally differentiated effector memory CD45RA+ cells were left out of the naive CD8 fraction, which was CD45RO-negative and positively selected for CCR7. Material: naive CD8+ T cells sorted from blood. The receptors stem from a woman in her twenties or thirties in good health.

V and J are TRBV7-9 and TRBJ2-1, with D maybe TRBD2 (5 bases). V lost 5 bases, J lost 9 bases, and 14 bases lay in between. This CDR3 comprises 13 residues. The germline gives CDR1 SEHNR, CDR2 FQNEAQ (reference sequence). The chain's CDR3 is CASSPRLTVEQFF. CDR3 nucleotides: TGTGCCAGCAGCCCGCGACTAACTGTTGAGCAGTTCTTC. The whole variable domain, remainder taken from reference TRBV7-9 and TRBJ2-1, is DTGVSQNPRHKITKRGQNVTFRCDPISEHNRLYWYRQTLGQGPEFLTYFQNEAQLEKSRLLSDRFSAERPKGSFSTLEIQRTEQGDSAMYLCASSPRLTVEQFFGPGTRLTVL.

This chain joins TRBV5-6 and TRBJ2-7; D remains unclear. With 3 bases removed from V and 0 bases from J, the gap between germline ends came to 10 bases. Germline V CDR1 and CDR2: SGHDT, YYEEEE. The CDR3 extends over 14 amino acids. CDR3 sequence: CASSSPLSSYEQYF. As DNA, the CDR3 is TGTGCCAGCAGCTCACCCCTGAGCTCCTACGAGCAGTACTTC.

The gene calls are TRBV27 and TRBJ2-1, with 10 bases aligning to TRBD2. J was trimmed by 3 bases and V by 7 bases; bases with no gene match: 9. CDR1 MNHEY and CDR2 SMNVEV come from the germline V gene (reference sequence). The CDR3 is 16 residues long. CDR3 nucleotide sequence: TGTGCCAGCACAAAAGCGGGAGGGCCTGGCTACAATGAGCAGTTCTTC. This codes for CASTKAGGPGYNEQFF.

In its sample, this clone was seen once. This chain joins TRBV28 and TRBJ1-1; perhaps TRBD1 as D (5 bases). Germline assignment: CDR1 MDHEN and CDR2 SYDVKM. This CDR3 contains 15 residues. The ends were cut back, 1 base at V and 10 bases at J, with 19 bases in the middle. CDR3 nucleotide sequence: TGTGCCAGCAGTTTATCCCCGCGCAGGGCGGTACGAGCTTTCTTT. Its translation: CASSLSPRRAVRAFF.

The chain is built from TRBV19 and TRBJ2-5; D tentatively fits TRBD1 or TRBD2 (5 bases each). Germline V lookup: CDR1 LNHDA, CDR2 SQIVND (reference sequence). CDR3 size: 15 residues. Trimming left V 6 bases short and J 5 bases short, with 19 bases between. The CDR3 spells CASSMGPLFGETQYF. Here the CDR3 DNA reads TGTGCCAGTAGCATGGGACCGCTATTCGGCGAGACCCAGTACTTC. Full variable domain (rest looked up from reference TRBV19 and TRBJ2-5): DGGITQSPKYLFRKEGQNVTLSCEQNLNHDAMYWYRQDPGQGLRLIYYSQIVNDFQKGDIAEGYSVSREKKESFPLTVTSAQKNPTAFYLCASSMGPLFGETQYFGPGTRLLVL.

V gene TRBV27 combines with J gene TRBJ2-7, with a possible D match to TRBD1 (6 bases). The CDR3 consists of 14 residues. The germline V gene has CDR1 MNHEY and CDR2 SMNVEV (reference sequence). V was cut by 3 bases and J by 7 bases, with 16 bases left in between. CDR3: CASSFLGASSEQYF. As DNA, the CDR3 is TGTGCCAGCAGTTTTCTGGGGGCGTCAAGTGAGCAGTACTTC.

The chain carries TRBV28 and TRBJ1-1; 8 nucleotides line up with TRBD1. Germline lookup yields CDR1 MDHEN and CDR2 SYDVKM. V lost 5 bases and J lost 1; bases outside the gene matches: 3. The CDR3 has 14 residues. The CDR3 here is CASSPGTGNTEAFF. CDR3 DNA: TGTGCCAGCAGTCCAGGGACAGGGAACACTGAAGCTTTCTTT.

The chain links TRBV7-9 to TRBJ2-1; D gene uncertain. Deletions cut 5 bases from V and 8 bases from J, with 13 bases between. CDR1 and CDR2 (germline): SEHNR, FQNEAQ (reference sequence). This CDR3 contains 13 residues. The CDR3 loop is CASSPPPIHEQFF. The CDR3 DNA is TGTGCCAGCAGCCCTCCCCCCATCCATGAGCAGTTCTTC.

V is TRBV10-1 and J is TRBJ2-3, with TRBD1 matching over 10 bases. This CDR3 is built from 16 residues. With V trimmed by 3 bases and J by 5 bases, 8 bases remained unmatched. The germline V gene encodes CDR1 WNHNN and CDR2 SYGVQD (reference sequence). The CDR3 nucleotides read TGCGCCAGCAGTGATGGCGGGACAGGGGCGAGAGATACGCAGTATTTT. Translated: CASSDGGTGARDTQYF.

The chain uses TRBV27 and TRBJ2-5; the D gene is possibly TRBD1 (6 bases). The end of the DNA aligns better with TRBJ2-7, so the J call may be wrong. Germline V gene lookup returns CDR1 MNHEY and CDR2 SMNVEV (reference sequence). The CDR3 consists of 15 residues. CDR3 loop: CASSPSSGHFIEQYF. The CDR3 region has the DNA TGTGCCAGCAGTCCCTCATCGGGACACTTCATCGAGCAGTACTTC.

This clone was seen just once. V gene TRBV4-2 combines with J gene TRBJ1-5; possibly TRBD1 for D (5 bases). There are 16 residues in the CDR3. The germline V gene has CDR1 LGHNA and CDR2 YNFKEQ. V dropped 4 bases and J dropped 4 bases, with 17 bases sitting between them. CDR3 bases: TGTGCCAGCAGCCTTAAAGGGGAGGGAAGGAATCAGCCCCAGCATTTT. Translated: CASSLKGEGRNQPQHF.

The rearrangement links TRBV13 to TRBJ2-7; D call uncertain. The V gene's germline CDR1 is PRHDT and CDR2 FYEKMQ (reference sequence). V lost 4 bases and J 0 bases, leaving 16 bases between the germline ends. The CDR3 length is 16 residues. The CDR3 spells CASSSMAESNSYEQYF. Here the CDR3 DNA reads TGTGCCAGCAGCTCCATGGCGGAATCAAACTCCTACGAGCAGTACTTC.

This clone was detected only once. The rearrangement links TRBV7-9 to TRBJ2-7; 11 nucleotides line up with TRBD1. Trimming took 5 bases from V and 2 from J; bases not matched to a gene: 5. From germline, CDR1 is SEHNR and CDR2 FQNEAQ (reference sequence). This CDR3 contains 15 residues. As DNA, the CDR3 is TGTGCCAGCAGCCCTCGGACAGGGGGCACCTACGAGCAGTACTTC. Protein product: CASSPRTGGTYEQYF.

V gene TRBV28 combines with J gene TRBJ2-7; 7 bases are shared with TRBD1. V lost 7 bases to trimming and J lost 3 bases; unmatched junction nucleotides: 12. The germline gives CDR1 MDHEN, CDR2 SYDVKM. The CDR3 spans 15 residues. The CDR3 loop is CASTFRDSNDYEQYF. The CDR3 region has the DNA TGTGCCAGCACCTTCCGGGACAGCAATGACTACGAGCAGTACTTC. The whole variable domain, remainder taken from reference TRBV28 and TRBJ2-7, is DVKVTQSSRYLVKRTGEKVFLECVQDMDHENMFWYRQDPGLGLRLIYFSYDVKMKEKGDIPEGYSVSREKKERFSLILESASTNQTSMYLCASTFRDSNDYEQYFGPGTRLTVT.

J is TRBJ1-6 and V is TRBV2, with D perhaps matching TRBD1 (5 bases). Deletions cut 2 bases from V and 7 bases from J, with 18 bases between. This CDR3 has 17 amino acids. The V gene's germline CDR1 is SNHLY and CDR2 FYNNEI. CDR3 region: CASSELAPTVTNSPLHF. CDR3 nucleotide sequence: TGTGCCAGCAGTGAATTGGCCCCGACAGTTACAAATTCACCCCTCCACTTT.

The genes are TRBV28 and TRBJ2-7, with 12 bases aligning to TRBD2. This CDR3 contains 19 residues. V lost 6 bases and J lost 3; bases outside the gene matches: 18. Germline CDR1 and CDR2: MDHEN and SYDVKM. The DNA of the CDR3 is TGTGCCAGCAGACAAAATCCTGAATGGCTAGCGGGAGGGGACTACGAGCAGTACTTC. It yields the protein CASRQNPEWLAGGDYEQYF.

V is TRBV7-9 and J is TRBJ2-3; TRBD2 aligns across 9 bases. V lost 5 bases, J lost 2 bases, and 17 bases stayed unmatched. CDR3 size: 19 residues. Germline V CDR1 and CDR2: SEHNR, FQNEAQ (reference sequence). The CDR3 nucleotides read TGTGCCAGCAGCCCCTGGTGGGCGGGAGGGCGTGGGGACACAGATACGCAGTATTTT. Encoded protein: CASSPWWAGGRGDTDTQYF. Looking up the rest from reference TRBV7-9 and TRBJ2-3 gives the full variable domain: DTGVSQNPRHKITKRGQNVTFRCDPISEHNRLYWYRQTLGQGPEFLTYFQNEAQLEKSRLLSDRFSAERPKGSFSTLEIQRTEQGDSAMYLCASSPWWAGGRGDTDTQYFGPGTRLTVL.

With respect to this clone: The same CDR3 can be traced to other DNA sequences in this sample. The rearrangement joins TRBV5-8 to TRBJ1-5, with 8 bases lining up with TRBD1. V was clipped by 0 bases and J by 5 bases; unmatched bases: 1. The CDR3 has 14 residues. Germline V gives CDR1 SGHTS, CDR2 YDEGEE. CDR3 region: CASSLGQGYQPQHF. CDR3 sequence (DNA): TGTGCCAGCAGCTTGGGACAGGGGTATCAGCCCCAGCATTTT.

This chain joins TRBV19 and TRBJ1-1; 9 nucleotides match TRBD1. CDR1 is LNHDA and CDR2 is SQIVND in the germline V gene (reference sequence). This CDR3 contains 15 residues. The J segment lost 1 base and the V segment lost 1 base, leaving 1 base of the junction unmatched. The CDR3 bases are TGTGCCAGTAGTATAGTGGGACAGGGGAACACTGAAGCTTTCTTT. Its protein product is CASSIVGQGNTEAFF.

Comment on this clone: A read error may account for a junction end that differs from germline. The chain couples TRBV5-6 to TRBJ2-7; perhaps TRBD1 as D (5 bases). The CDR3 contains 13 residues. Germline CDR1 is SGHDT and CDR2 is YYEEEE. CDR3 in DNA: TGTGCCAGCAGCTTGGGTGGCCAGGGTTCAGATAGTTTC. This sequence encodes CASSLGGQGSDSF.

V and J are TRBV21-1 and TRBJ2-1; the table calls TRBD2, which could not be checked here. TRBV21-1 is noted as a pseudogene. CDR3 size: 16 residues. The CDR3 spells CASSKAAVETYNEQFF. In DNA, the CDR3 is TGTGCCAGCAGCAAAGCGGCGGTCGAGACCTACAATGAGCAGTTCTTC.

The CDR3 loop is CASSTLAGALSNEQFF. The DNA of the CDR3 is TGCGCCAGCAGCACGCTAGCGGGAGCCCTTAGCAATGAGCAGTTCTTC. V is TRBV5-1 and J is TRBJ2-1; 10 bases map to TRBD2. The CDR3 length is 16 residues. CDR1 and CDR2 from the germline V gene are SGHRS and YFSETQ. Trimming took 4 bases from V and 6 from J; bases not matched to a gene: 10.

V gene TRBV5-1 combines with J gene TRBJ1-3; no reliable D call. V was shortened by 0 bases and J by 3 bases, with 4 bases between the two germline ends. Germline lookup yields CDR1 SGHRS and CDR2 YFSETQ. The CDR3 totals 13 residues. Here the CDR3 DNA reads TGCGCCAGCAGCTTGGGCAGTGGAAACACCATATATTTT. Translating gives CASSLGSGNTIYF.

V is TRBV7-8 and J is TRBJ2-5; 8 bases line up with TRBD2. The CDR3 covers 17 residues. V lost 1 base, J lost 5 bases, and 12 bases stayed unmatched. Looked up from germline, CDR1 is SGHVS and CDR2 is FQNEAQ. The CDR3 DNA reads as TGTGCCAGCAGCTTAGGAGTGCTGGCGGGAGGTCTCGAGACCCAGTACTTC. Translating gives CASSLGVLAGGLETQYF.

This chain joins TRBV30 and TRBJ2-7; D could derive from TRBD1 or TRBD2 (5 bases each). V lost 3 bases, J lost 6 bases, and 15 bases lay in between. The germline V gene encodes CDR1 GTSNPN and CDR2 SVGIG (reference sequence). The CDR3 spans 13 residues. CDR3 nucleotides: TGTGCCTGGAGCGGGACCGCCACCCCCGAGCAGTACTTC. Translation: CAWSGTATPEQYF.

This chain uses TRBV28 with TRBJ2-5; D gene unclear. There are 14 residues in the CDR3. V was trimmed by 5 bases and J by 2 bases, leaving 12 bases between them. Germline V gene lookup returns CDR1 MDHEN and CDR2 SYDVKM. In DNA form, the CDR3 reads TGTGCCAGCAGTGGCAGAGGTGGTCAAGAGACCCAGTACTTC. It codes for CASSGRGGQETQYF. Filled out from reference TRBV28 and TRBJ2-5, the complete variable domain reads DVKVTQSSRYLVKRTGEKVFLECVQDMDHENMFWYRQDPGLGLRLIYFSYDVKMKEKGDIPEGYSVSREKKERFSLILESASTNQTSMYLCASSGRGGQETQYFGPGTRLLVL.

CDR3 region: CASSQDITPGTSGYEQYF. In DNA, the CDR3 is TGTGCCAGCAGCCAAGATATCACCCCCGGGACTAGCGGCTACGAGCAGTACTTC. The chain uses TRBV4-2 and TRBJ2-7, with 11 bases lining up with TRBD2. There are 18 residues in the CDR3. J lost 3 bases, V lost 0 bases, and 10 bases had no gene match. Germline lookup yields CDR1 LGHNA and CDR2 YNFKEQ.

The CDR3 DNA reads TGTGCCAGCAGCACAACTAGCGGGCGGCGCACCGGGGAGCTGTTTTTT. Translated, it gives CASSTTSGRRTGELFF. This chain joins TRBV11-2 and TRBJ2-2; 9 positions match TRBD2. The CDR3 runs 16 residues. In germline, CDR1 is SGHAT, CDR2 FQNNGV. The J segment lost 4 bases and the V segment lost 5 bases, leaving 8 bases of the junction unmatched. Looking up the rest from reference TRBV11-2 and TRBJ2-2 gives the full variable domain: EAGVAQSPRYKIIEKRQSVAFWCNPISGHATLYWYQQILGQGPKLLIQFQNNGVVDDSQLPKDRFSAERLKGVDSTLKIQPAKLEDSAVYLCASSTTSGRRTGELFFGEGSRLTVL.

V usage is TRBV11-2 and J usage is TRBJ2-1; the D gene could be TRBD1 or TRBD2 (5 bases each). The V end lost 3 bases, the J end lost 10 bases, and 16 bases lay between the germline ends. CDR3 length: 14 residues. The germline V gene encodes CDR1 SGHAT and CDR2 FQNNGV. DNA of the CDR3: TGTGCCAGCAGCTTCATGGGGCCAGGCGGGGAGCAGTTCTTC. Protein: CASSFMGPGGEQFF.

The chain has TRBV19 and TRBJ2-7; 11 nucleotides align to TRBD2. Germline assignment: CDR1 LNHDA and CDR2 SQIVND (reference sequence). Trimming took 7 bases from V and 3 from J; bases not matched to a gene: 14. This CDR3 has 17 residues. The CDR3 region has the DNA TGTGCCAGTAAGGTTAGCGAAACTAGCGGGAGCGACTACGAGCAGTACTTC. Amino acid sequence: CASKVSETSGSDYEQYF.

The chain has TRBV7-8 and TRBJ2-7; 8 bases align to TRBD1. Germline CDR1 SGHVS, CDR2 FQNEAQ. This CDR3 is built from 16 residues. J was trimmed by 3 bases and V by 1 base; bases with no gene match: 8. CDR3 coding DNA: TGTGCCAGCAGCTTAGAGCCCGGGACAGGTTTCTACGAGCAGTACTTC. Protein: CASSLEPGTGFYEQYF.

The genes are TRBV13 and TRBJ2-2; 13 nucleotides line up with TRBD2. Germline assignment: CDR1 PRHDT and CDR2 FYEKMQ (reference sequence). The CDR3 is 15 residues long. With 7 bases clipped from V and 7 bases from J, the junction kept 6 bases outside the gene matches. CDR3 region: CASTLGLAGVGELFF. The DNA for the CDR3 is TGTGCCAGCACCCTCGGACTAGCGGGAGTCGGGGAGCTGTTTTTT.